The rows below give T cell receptor beta chains drawn from one sample of a study of blood T cells in healthy people across ages. Each CDR3 protein is one row after TCRdb ran MiXCR on the 5' RACE reads. The sample records 1.5 million to 2 million distinct CDR3 sequences, roughly 30% being singletons. The specimen sequenced was blood. These receptors all come from a woman aged 25 to 39 in good health. CDR3s include the opening cysteine and the closing phenylalanine or tryptophan. D genes are given only for firm matches. Rows give clone size only sometimes, using once, few, many, or a class for an expanded clone.

V,J,D,size,DNA,CDR3
TRBV14,TRBJ2-5,TRBD2,NA,TGTGCCAGCAGTCAAGAACTAGCGGGGGGGCAAGAGCAGTACTTC,CASSQELAGGQEQYF
TRBV7-9,TRBJ1-5,NA,few,TGTGCCAGCAGTCAGGGTTTTCAGCCCCAGCATTTT,CASSQGFQPQHF
TRBV15,TRBJ2-5,NA,NA,TGTGCCACCAGCAGAGAGCCGGGACTGCGGTACTTC,CATSREPGLRYF
TRBV2,TRBJ2-1,NA,few,TGTGCCAGCACCATTGTTTTGGGGGGGCCGGGTAATGAGCAGTTCTTC,CASTIVLGGPGNEQFF
TRBV24-1,TRBJ2-5,NA,NA,TGTGCCACCAGTGGCTCATCCGGGACAAGGCAAGAGACCCAGTACTTC,CATSGSSGTRQETQYF
TRBV12-3/TRBV12-4,TRBJ2-2,NA,few,TGTGCCAGCACCCCTGGGAGTTGGAACACCGGGGAGCTGTTTTTT,CASTPGSWNTGELFF
TRBV5-1,TRBJ2-1,NA,few,TGCGCCAGCAGCCCGGGAACTAGTTCCCATGAGCAGTTCTTC,CASSPGTSSHEQFF
TRBV7-6,TRBJ2-2,TRBD1,NA,TGTGCCAGCAGCACCAACCGACAGGGCACCGGGGAGCTGTTTTTT,CASSTNRQGTGELFF
TRBV27,TRBJ2-5,NA,few,TGTGCCAGCAGTACCCGACAGGCGGGGGAGACCCAGTACTTC,CASSTRQAGETQYF
TRBV5-1,TRBJ2-3,TRBD1,NA,TGCGCCAGCAGCGGGGGACAGGCTGAGTCAGATACGCAGTATTTT,CASSGGQAESDTQYF
TRBV28,TRBJ2-5,NA,few,TGTGCCAGCAGTTTTGTGTACCAAGAGACCCAGTACTTC,CASSFVYQETQYF
TRBV11-2,TRBJ1-2,NA,few,TGTGCCAGCAGCTTACTTATCGGGGGCAACCTTAACTATGGCTACACCTTC,CASSLLIGGNLNYGYTF
TRBV5-1,TRBJ2-1,TRBD1,NA,TGCGCCAGCAGTCCCCACAGGGGCTCCTACAATGAGCAGTTCTTC,CASSPHRGSYNEQFF
TRBV7-6,TRBJ2-1,TRBD1,many,TGTGCCAGCAGCCCTCGACAGGGTTCGGGGAATGAGCAGTTCTTC,CASSPRQGSGNEQFF
TRBV5-1,TRBJ2-7,NA,NA,TGCGCCAGCAGCTGGACAGTAGGGTCCTACGAGCAGTACTTC,CASSWTVGSYEQYF
TRBV7-9,TRBJ2-7,NA,many,TGTGCCAGCAGCTTAGGTCCCGGGAAGGGTTCGGACGAGCAGTACTTC,CASSLGPGKGSDEQYF
TRBV28,TRBJ2-3,NA,NA,TGTGCCAGCAGGAGGGGGGGGGGTAGTGGCACAGATACGCAGTATTTT,CASRRGGGSGTDTQYF
TRBV4-1,TRBJ1-2,NA,NA,TGCGCCAGCAGCCCTTGGCAGGGGAGTGGCTATGGCTACACCTTC,CASSPWQGSGYGYTF
TRBV28,TRBJ2-5,NA,few,TGTGCCAGCAGTTTACACCCGTTAGGGACGGACGAAGAGACCCAGTACTTC,CASSLHPLGTDEETQYF
TRBV5-5,TRBJ2-1,NA,many,TGTGCCAGCAGCCTCGATGGGGACGCCTACAATGAGCAGTTCTTC,CASSLDGDAYNEQFF
TRBV24-1,TRBJ1-5,TRBD1,few,TGTGCTACCAGTGATGCCGACAGGGCTAGCAATCAGCCCCAGCATTTT,CATSDADRASNQPQHF
TRBV7-2,TRBJ2-1,NA,few,TGTGCCAGCAGCTCCATCGGGGGCGGGAAGGGCAATGAGCAGTTCTTC,CASSSIGGGKGNEQFF
TRBV6-2/TRBV6-3,TRBJ2-7,NA,NA,TGTGCCAGCACTCGGTCAGTGCGAAATGAGCAGTACTTC,CASTRSVRNEQYF
TRBV2,TRBJ2-1,NA,few,TGTGCCAGCAGAGGAGACGGGACCAATGAGCAGTTCTTC,CASRGDGTNEQFF
TRBV19,TRBJ2-7,NA,NA,TGTGCCAGCTGCGACACGGGGGCGGGAAGAATTTACGAGCAGTACTTC,CASCDTGAGRIYEQYF
TRBV10-3,TRBJ1-6,NA,NA,TGTGCCATCAGGGAGGTATATTCCTCACCCCTCCACTTT,CAIREVYSSPLHF
TRBV29-1,TRBJ2-7,NA,many,TGCAGCGCCCTTGCCGGGACGGGCTACGAGCAGTACTTC,CSALAGTGYEQYF
TRBV10-3,TRBJ2-5,NA,once,TGTGCCATCAGTGAGACCCCTAGAGAGACCCAGTACTTC,CAISETPRETQYF
TRBV29-1,TRBJ2-2,NA,NA,TGCAGCCCTAAGGGCGGGTTGTTTTTT,CSPKGGLFF
TRBV5-1,TRBJ1-6,NA,few,TGCGCCAGCAGCCCGGTCCCGGGGGAAGGGGGGCGCTCACCCCTCCACTTT,CASSPVPGEGGRSPLHF